This is a list of T cell receptor beta chains from one sample in a study of OX40 agonist ivuxolimab in advanced cancers. Sequencing was performed with immunoSEQ multiplex PCR; in TCRdb, only in-frame clones are kept and a portion is missing. The sample consists of 70,000 to 90,000 clones, about 92% of them appearing once. Sample: CD4+ or CD8+ T cells sorted from blood, taken in a trial of the OX40 agonist ivuxolimab. These TCRs come from an adult with an advanced solid tumor such as melanoma, head and neck, liver or kidney cancer. Each CDR3 is given with its conserved first and last residue. The order of the fields is CDR3 length, J gene, V gene, clone size, D gene, CDR3 protein, CDR3 DNA. D genes are given only for firm matches. Where a row states a size, it is once, few, many or the class of an expanded clone; other rows omit it.

13,TRBJ2-7,TRBV19,.,.,CASGPDGTYEQYF,TGTGCCAGTGGCCCCGACGGAACCTACGAGCAGTACTTC
16,TRBJ2-2,TRBV11-3,.,TRBD2,CASSLNSGVNTGELFF,TGTGCCAGCAGCTTAAATAGCGGGGTGAACACCGGGGAGCTGTTTTTT
16,TRBJ1-3,TRBV6-5,.,.,CASSSPGAVFGNTIYF,TGTGCCAGCAGTTCCCCGGGGGCAGTCTTTGGAAACACCATATATTTT
16,TRBJ2-1,TRBV5-1,.,TRBD2,CASSPRTSGSVNEQFF,TGCGCCAGCAGCCCACGGACTAGCGGGAGTGTCAATGAGCAGTTCTTC
16,TRBJ2-7,TRBV30,.,TRBD1,CAWSVFATGGSGEQYF,TGTGCCTGGAGTGTTTTCGCGACAGGGGGATCGGGCGAGCAGTACTTC
15,TRBJ1-5,TRBV10-3,.,TRBD1,CAISESTGYNQPQHF,TGTGCCATCAGTGAATCGACAGGGTACAATCAGCCCCAGCATTTT
12,TRBJ1-1,TRBV6-5,.,.,CASRDGNRLAFF,TGTGCCAGCAGGGACGGGAACAGGCTTGCTTTCTTT
15,TRBJ1-1,TRBV4-1,.,.,CASSPRTDLNTEAFF,TGCGCCAGCAGCCCTCGGACCGACCTGAACACTGAAGCTTTCTTT
15,TRBJ2-7,TRBV19,.,TRBD2,CASRPGRAGIYEQYF,TGTGCCAGTAGGCCCGGGAGGGCCGGAATCTACGAGCAGTACTTC
14,TRBJ1-3,TRBV6-5,.,.,CASSNRVSGNTIYF,TGTGCCAGCAGTAACAGGGTCTCTGGAAACACCATATATTTT
15,TRBJ2-1,TRBV7-8,.,.,CASSSGQNSYNEQFF,TGTGCCAGCAGCTCGGGACAAAACTCCTACAATGAGCAGTTCTTC
16,TRBJ2-3,TRBV5-6,.,.,CASTTAWTTSTDTQYF,TGTGCCAGCACCACCGCCTGGACTACTAGCACAGATACGCAGTATTTT
13,TRBJ1-6,TRBV27,.,.,CASSLLGNSPLHF,TGTGCCAGCAGTTTGTTGGGAAATTCACCCCTCCACTTT
17,TRBJ2-1,TRBV5-1,.,TRBD2,CASSFGLSGRDYNEQFF,TGCGCCAGCAGCTTCGGGCTTAGCGGGAGAGACTACAATGAGCAGTTCTTC
15,TRBJ2-7,TRBV5-1,.,.,CASSLEGVRGYEQYF,TGCGCCAGCAGCTTGGAGGGGGTGCGGGGCTACGAGCAGTACTTC
15,TRBJ2-5,TRBV6-5,.,TRBD2,CASSLFSGGMQTQYF,TGTGCCAGCAGTCTCTTTAGCGGGGGAATGCAGACCCAGTACTTC
14,TRBJ1-2,TRBV28,.,TRBD1,CASNRQGGGYGYTF,TGTGCCAGCAACAGACAGGGGGGCGGGTATGGCTACACCTTC
15,TRBJ2-2,TRBV5-4,.,.,CASSLERQGTGELFF,TGTGCCAGCAGCTTGGAAAGGCAGGGAACCGGGGAGCTGTTTTTT
17,TRBJ1-6,TRBV5-1,.,.,CASSLGGVDSGNSPLHF,TGCGCCAGCAGTCTGGGCGGCGTGGACAGTGGTAATTCACCCCTCCACTTT
16,TRBJ2-2,TRBV6-6,.,.,CASSYSWGPNTGELFF,TGTGCCAGCAGTTACTCTTGGGGGCCGAACACCGGGGAGCTGTTTTTT
14,TRBJ2-3,TRBV2,.,.,CASSVLLSTDTQYF,TGTGCCAGCAGTGTCCTGCTTTCCACAGATACGCAGTATTTT
14,TRBJ1-2,TRBV30,.,.,CAWSVGSVNYGYTF,TGTGCCTGGAGTGTAGGGTCCGTAAACTATGGCTACACCTTC
16,TRBJ2-7,TRBV11-2,.,TRBD1,CASSRRTGQGTYEQYF,TGTGCCAGCAGCCGCCGAACAGGACAGGGGACCTACGAGCAGTACTTC
16,TRBJ1-3,TRBV5-1,.,.,CASSPVTGPSGNTIYF,TGCGCCAGCAGCCCAGTGACTGGGCCCTCTGGAAACACCATATATTTT
15,TRBJ2-3,TRBV10-3,few,TRBD2,CAISDGGGAGDTQYF,TGTGCCATCAGTGATGGCGGGGGGGCGGGAGATACGCAGTATTTT
12,TRBJ2-5,TRBV5-5,.,.,CASSLAGETQYF,TGTGCCAGCAGCTTGGCCGGGGAGACCCAGTACTTC
17,TRBJ2-1,TRBV5-1,.,TRBD2,CASSLEFAGGTYNEQFF,TGCGCCAGCAGCTTGGAGTTTGCGGGAGGAACTTACAATGAGCAGTTCTTC
10,TRBJ1-1,TRBV20-1,.,.,CSALTYEAFF,TGCAGTGCTTTGACATACGAAGCTTTCTTT
14,TRBJ2-7,TRBV7-6,.,.,CASSLGSGLYEQYF,TGTGCCAGCAGCTTAGGATCGGGGCTTTACGAGCAGTACTTC
14,TRBJ1-1,TRBV9,few,.,CASSATQIGTEAFF,TGTGCCAGCAGCGCGACCCAAATCGGGACTGAAGCTTTCTTT
14,TRBJ2-2,TRBV10-3,.,.,CATLAIENTGELFF,TGTGCCACCCTAGCGATAGAGAACACCGGGGAGCTGTTTTTT
14,TRBJ1-2,TRBV7-8,.,TRBD1,CASSWDRTGGGYTF,TGTGCCAGCAGCTGGGATCGGACAGGGGGTGGCTACACCTTC
13,TRBJ2-1,TRBV15,.,.,CATGYPGPQLQFF,TGTGCCACCGGATACCCCGGGCCTCAGCTCCAGTTCTTC
15,TRBJ2-6,TRBV5-5,.,.,CASSLTTDGANVLTF,TGTGCCAGCAGCCTAACGACTGATGGGGCCAACGTCCTGACTTTC
15,TRBJ2-5,TRBV7-9,.,.,CASSATVTRVETQYF,TGTGCCAGCAGCGCGACGGTGACTAGGGTAGAGACCCAGTACTTC
13,TRBJ1-1,TRBV6-1,.,.,CASSVGSYTEAFF,TGTGCCAGCAGTGTTGGGTCTTACACTGAAGCTTTCTTT
20,TRBJ2-4,TRBV23-1,.,TRBD1,CASSQRGQTTRRRAKNIQYF,TGCGCCAGCAGTCAAAGGGGACAGACAACCAGAAGGAGGGCCAAAAACATTCAGTACTTC
16,TRBJ2-1,TRBV5-4,.,TRBD2,CASSDPGTSGRNEQFF,TGTGCCAGCAGCGACCCCGGGACTAGCGGACGAAATGAGCAGTTCTTC
15,TRBJ1-3,TRBV19,.,TRBD1,CASRPGQSSGNTIYF,TGTGCCAGCCGACCGGGACAGTCCTCTGGAAACACCATATATTTT
14,TRBJ1-4,TRBV18,.,TRBD1,CASSATGLDEKLFF,TGTGCCAGCTCAGCGACAGGGTTGGATGAAAAACTGTTTTTT
13,TRBJ2-5,TRBV18,.,.,CASSQRLQETQYF,TGTGCCAGCTCTCAAAGACTACAAGAGACCCAGTACTTC
15,TRBJ1-1,TRBV5-1,.,.,CASSSIPGLNTEAFF,TGCGCCAGCAGCTCGATTCCGGGCCTGAACACTGAAGCTTTCTTT
16,TRBJ2-2,TRBV19,.,.,CASSRLAVQDTGELFF,TGTGCCAGTAGCCGGCTGGCAGTCCAGGACACCGGGGAGCTGTTTTTT
17,TRBJ1-5,TRBV6-1,.,TRBD1,CASSEAWGTGGSNPQHF,TGTGCCAGCAGTGAAGCATGGGGGACAGGGGGATCAAACCCCCAGCATTTT
13,TRBJ2-2,TRBV9,.,.,CASSVEPVGELFF,TGTGCCAGCAGCGTAGAACCGGTCGGGGAGCTGTTTTTT
15,TRBJ2-2,TRBV7-3,.,.,CASSSTTPGAGELFF,TGTGCCAGCAGCTCGACCACCCCAGGGGCCGGGGAGCTGTTTTTT
14,TRBJ2-7,TRBV5-1,.,TRBD2,CASSSTAGDYEQYF,TGCGCCAGCAGCTCCACAGCGGGGGACTACGAGCAGTACTTC
16,TRBJ2-2,TRBV5-4,.,TRBD2,CASSFGLAALGGELFF,TGTGCCAGCAGCTTTGGGCTAGCGGCGCTCGGCGGGGAGCTGTTTTTT
14,TRBJ1-1,TRBV28,.,.,CASSLFTGNTEAFF,TGTGCCAGCAGTTTATTTACGGGAAACACTGAAGCTTTCTTT
14,TRBJ2-7,TRBV4-1,.,.,CASSQDYVAYEQYF,TGCGCCAGCAGCCAAGACTACGTGGCCTACGAGCAGTACTTC
14,TRBJ1-5,TRBV9,.,TRBD1,CASSPRQGGQPQHF,TGTGCCAGCAGCCCAAGACAGGGCGGTCAGCCCCAGCATTTT
13,TRBJ1-2,TRBV11-2,.,TRBD1,CASSSGTVYGYTF,TGTGCCAGCAGCTCCGGGACAGTATATGGCTACACCTTC
14,TRBJ1-1,TRBV30,.,TRBD1,CAWSQGVLNTEAFF,TGTGCCTGGAGTCAGGGGGTTCTGAACACTGAAGCTTTCTTT
14,TRBJ2-7,TRBV11-2,.,.,CASSPNRGDYEQYF,TGTGCCAGCAGCCCGAACAGAGGGGACTACGAGCAGTACTTC
12,TRBJ1-1,TRBV11-2,.,.,CASSLQAAEAFF,TGTGCCAGCAGCTTACAAGCAGCTGAAGCTTTCTTT
13,TRBJ1-1,TRBV30,.,.,CAWAIGAQTEAFF,TGTGCCTGGGCCATCGGGGCGCAAACTGAAGCTTTCTTT